The clone carrying this TCR beta chain came up a few times. Its antigen is undetermined. The germline V and J ends were trimmed by 4 bases and 10 bases, with 16 bases remaining between them. Germline V gene sequence: CDR1 SGHAT, CDR2 FQNNGV. The CDR3 length is 13 residues. Cultured CD4+ T cells had their DNA profiled by the Oncomine TCR Beta short-read assay. TCRdb recomputed calls from the PCR reads with MiXCR, one row per CDR3 protein. The table has about 20,000 distinct CDR3 sequences, roughly half seen once. The sample is drawn from a study of vaccination and CD4 T cells after COVID-19. Regarding treatment: roughly 10-day PBMC culture with coronavirus spike peptide pools or control peptides (ViraFEST assay). Peptide-pool expansion of antigen-specific T cells preceded TCR sequencing in ViraFEST.

Material for sequencing was CD4+ T cells from blood, cultured in vitro. The chain carries TRBV11-2 and TRBJ1-2; D not resolved. This receptor was identified in a human donor who had recovered from COVID-19. The CDR3 loop is CASSSRAAFPYTF. Written as DNA, the CDR3 is TGTGCCAGCAGCTCTAGAGCCGCCTTCCCCTACACCTTC.